Included here is one T cell receptor beta chain sequence, with context. As yet, its antigen is unknown. This entry belongs to a study of cytomegalovirus exposure and HLA in healthy donors. Study-wide points: Reports described diagnosis of cytomegalovirus status by the classifier as highly specific and sensitive. A later analysis found common viral pathogens apparently linked to several of the most significant clusters. Among TCR sequences, most were rare, though some public TCRs appeared in many donors.

It was with 60 Vbeta and 13 Jbeta primers that the PCR ran. Sequencing used immunoSEQ multiplex PCR; TCRdb keeps in-frame clones, though not all of them. This listing includes approximately 70,000 clones. The CDR3 has 15 residues. The germline V gene encodes CDR1 LGHNT and CDR2 FRNRAP. Losses at the gene ends were 3 bases for V and 5 bases for J; bases not matched to a gene: 6. The sample comprised PBMCs. This rearrangement joins TRBV12-5 to TRBJ2-5; TRBD2 agrees at 10 bases. The source of this sequence is a woman aged 40-49 years in good health and CMV-seropositive. The CDR3, as DNA: TGTGCTAGTGGTTTCGGTACTAGCGGGGTGGAGACCCAGTACTTC. This codes for CASGFGTSGVETQYF. The complete variable domain, with remaining parts taken from reference TRBV12-5 and TRBJ2-5, reads DARVTQTPRHKVTEMGQEVTMRCQPILGHNTVFWYRQTMMQGLELLAYFRNRAPLDDSGMPKDRFSAEMPDATLATLKIQPSEPRDSAVYFCASGFGTSGVETQYFGPGTRLLVL.